This section outlines one T cell receptor (beta chain) sequence together with its context. This sample is part of a study of blood T cell repertoires in COVID-19. The protocol was immunoSEQ multiplex PCR, while the TCRdb copy is restricted to in-frame clones and leaves out a portion. The sample contains fewer than 350,000 clones, roughly 85% of which appear only once. This CDR3 has 14 amino acids. Germline V gene lookup returns CDR1 KGHSH and CDR2 LQKENI. Trimming shortened V by 2 bases and J by 5 bases, and 10 bases separated the two germline ends. Those who participated ranged in age from 18 to 89 years and resided in 20 to 30 US areas.

This receptor was taken from a woman between 25 and 40 years old who had been exposed to COVID-19. The chain couples TRBV18 to TRBJ2-4; possible D gene TRBD1, 6 bases. What was sequenced was PBMCs or T cells enriched from blood (not recorded which). The CDR3 is CASSPIQGQNIQYF. In DNA form, the CDR3 reads TGTGCCAGCTCACCAATACAGGGACAAAACATTCAGTACTTC.